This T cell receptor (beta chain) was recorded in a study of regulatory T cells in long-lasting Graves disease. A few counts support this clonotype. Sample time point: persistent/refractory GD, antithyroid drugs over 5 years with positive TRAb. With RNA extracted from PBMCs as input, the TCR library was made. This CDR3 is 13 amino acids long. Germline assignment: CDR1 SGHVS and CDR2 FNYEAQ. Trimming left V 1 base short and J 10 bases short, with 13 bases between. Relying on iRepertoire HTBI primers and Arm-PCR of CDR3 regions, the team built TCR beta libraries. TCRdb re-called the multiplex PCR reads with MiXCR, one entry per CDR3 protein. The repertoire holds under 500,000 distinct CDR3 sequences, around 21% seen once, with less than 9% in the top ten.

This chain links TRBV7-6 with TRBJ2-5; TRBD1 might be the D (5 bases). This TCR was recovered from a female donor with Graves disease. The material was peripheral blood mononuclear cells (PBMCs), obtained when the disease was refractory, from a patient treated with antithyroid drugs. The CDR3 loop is CASSLVGSRGQYF. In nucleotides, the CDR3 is TGTGCCAGCAGCTTAGTTGGGTCAAGGGGCCAGTACTTC.